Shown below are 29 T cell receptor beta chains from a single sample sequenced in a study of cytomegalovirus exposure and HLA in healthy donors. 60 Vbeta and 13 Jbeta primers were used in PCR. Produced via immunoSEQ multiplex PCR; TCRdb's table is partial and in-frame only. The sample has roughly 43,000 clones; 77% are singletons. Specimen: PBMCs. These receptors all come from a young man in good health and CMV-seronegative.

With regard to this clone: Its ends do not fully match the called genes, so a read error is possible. The CDR3 nucleotides are TGTGACAGCCAGGGGACTAGCGGGAGAAACACCGGGGAGCTGTTTTTT. It codes for CDSQGTSGRNTGELFF. This chain joins TRBV5-4 and TRBJ2-2, with 14 nucleotides matching TRBD2. In germline, CDR1 is SGHNT, CDR2 YYREEE (reference sequence). The length of the CDR3 is 16 residues.

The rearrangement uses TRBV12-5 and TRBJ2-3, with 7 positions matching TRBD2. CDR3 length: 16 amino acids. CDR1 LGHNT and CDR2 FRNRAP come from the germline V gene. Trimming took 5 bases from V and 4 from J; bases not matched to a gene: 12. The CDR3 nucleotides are TGTGCTAGTGGTCCCGGTCTGGGCGGGAGTTCAGATACGCAGTATTTT. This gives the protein CASGPGLGGSSDTQYF. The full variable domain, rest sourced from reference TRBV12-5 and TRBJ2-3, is DARVTQTPRHKVTEMGQEVTMRCQPILGHNTVFWYRQTMMQGLELLAYFRNRAPLDDSGMPKDRFSAEMPDATLATLKIQPSEPRDSAVYFCASGPGLGGSSDTQYFGPGTRLTVL.

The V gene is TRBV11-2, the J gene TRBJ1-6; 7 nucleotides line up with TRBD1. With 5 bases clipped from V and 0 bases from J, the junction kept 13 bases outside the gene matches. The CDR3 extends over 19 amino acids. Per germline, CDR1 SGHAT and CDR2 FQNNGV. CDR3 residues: CASSHRTGQEGSYNSPLHF. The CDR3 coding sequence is TGTGCCAGCAGCCACCGGACAGGACAGGAGGGCTCCTATAATTCACCCCTCCACTTT.

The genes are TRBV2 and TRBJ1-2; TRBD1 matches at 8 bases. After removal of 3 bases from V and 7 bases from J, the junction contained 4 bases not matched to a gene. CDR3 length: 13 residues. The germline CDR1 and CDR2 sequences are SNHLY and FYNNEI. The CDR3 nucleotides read TGTGCCAGCAGTGACAGGGGGCGGTCTGGCTACACCTTC. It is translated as CASSDRGRSGYTF.

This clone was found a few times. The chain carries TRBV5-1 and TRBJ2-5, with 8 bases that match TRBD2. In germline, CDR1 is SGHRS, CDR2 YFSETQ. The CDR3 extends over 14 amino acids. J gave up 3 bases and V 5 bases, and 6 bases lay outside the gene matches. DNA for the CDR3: TGCGCCAGCAGGGACGGACTAGCCGAAGAGACCCAGTACTTC. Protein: CASRDGLAEETQYF.

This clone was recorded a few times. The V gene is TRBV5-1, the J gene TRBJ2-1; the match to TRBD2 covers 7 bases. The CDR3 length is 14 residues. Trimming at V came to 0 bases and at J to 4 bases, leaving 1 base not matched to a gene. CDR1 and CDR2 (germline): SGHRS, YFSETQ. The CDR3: CASSLELAYNEQFF. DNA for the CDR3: TGCGCCAGCAGCTTGGAACTAGCGTACAATGAGCAGTTCTTC.

As DNA, the CDR3 is TGCGCCAGCAGCTCGACAGGGTTTCAGCCTACTGGAAACACCATATATTTT. Translation gives CASSSTGFQPTGNTIYF. The chain has TRBV5-1 and TRBJ1-3; TRBD1 agrees at 7 bases. The CDR3 loop spans 17 amino acids. With 3 bases clipped from V and 2 bases from J, the junction kept 11 bases outside the gene matches. CDR1 is SGHRS and CDR2 is YFSETQ in the germline V gene.

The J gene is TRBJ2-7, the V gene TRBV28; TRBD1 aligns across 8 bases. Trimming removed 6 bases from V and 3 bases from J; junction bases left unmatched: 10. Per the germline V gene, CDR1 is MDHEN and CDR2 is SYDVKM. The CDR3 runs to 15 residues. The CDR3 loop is CASRPARQGHYEQYF. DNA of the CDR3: TGTGCCAGCAGGCCCGCCCGACAGGGGCACTACGAGCAGTACTTC.

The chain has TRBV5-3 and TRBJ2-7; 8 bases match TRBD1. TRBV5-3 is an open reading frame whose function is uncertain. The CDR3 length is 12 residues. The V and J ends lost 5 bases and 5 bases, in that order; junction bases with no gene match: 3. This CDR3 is CARRRTGNEQYF. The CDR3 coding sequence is TGTGCCAGAAGACGGACAGGGAACGAGCAGTACTTC.

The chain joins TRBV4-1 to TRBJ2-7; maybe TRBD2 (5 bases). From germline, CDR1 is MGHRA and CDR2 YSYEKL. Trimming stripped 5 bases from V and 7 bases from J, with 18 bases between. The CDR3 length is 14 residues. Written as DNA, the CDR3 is TGCGCCAGCAGCAAACCGGGAACCTCGTGGGAGCAGTACTTC. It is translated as CASSKPGTSWEQYF.

The CDR3 loop is CASSYTTGGNGYTF. CDR3 nucleotides: TGTGCCAGCAGCTATACGACAGGGGGGAATGGCTACACCTTC. The chain recombines TRBV7-2 with TRBJ1-2; 9 positions match TRBD1. Germline CDR1 is SGHTA and CDR2 is FQGNSA. The trim removed 4 bases at V and 6 bases at J, leaving 6 bases unmatched. CDR3 length: 14 amino acids.

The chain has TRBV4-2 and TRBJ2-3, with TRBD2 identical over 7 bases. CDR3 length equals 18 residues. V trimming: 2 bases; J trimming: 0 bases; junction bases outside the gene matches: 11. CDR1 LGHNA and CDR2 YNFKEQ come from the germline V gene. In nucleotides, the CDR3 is TGTGCCAGCAGCCAACTTTTAACTAGCGCAACTAGCACAGATACGCAGTATTTT. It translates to CASSQLLTSATSTDTQYF.

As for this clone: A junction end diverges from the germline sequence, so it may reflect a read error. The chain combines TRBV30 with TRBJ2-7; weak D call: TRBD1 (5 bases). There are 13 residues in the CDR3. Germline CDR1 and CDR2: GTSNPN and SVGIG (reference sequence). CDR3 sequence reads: CAWIEGVTYGQYF. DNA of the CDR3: TGTGCCTGGATAGAAGGGGTGACCTACGGGCAGTACTTC.

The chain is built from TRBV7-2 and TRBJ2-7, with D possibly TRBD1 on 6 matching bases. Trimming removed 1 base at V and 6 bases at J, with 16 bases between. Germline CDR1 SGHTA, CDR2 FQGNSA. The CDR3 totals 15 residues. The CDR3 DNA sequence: TGTGCCAGCAGCTTAGAGCCCGAGGGGGTCGGCGAGCAGTACTTC. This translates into CASSLEPEGVGEQYF. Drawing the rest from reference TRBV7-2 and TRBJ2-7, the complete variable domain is GAGVSQSPSNKVTEKGKDVELRCDPISGHTALYWYRQSLGQGLEFLIYFQGNSAPDKSGLPSDRFSAERTGGSVSTLTIQRTQQEDSAVYLCASSLEPEGVGEQYFGPGTRLTVT.

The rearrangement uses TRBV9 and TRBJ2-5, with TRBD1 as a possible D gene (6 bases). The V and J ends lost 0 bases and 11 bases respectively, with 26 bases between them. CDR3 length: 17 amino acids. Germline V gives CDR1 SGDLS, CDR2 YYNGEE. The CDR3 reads CASSVAPPPAGAGEQYF. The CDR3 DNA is TGTGCCAGCAGCGTAGCACCCCCCCCAGCAGGGGCGGGTGAGCAGTACTTC.

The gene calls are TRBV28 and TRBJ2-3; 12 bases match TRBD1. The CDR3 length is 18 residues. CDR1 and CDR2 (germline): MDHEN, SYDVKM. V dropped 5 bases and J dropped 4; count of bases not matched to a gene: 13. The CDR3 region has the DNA TGTGCCAGCAGTCCAGCATTTTCGGGACAGGGGGCCCCAGATACGCAGTATTTT. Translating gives CASSPAFSGQGAPDTQYF.

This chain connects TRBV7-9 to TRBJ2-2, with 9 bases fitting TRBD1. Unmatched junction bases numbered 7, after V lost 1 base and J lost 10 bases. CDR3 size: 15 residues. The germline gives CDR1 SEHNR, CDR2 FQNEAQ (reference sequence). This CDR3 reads CASSLGADRGEELFF. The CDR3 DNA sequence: TGTGCCAGCAGCTTAGGCGCGGACAGGGGTGAGGAGCTGTTTTTT. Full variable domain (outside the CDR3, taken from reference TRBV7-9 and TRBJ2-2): DTGVSQNPRHKITKRGQNVTFRCDPISEHNRLYWYRQTLGQGPEFLTYFQNEAQLEKSRLLSDRFSAERPKGSFSTLEIQRTEQGDSAMYLCASSLGADRGEELFFGEGSRLTVL.

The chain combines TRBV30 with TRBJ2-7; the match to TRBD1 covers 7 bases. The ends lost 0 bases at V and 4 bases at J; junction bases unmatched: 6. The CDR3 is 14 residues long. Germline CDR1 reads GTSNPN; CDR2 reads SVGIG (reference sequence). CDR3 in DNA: TGTGCCTGGAGTGTTCGCCAGGGGGTTTACGAGCAGTACTTC. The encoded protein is CAWSVRQGVYEQYF.

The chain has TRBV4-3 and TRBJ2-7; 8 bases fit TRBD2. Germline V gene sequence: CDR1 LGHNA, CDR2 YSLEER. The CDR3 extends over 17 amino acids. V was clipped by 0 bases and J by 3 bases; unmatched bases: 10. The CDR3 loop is CASSQDREPAGDYEQYF. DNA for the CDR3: TGCGCCAGCAGCCAAGATCGCGAGCCAGCGGGAGACTACGAGCAGTACTTC.

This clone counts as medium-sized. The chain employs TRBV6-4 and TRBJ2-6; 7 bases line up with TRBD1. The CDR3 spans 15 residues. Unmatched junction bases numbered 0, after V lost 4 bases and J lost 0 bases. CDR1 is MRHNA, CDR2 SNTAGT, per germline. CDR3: CASSGDSSGANVLTF. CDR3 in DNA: TGTGCCAGCAGTGGGGACAGCTCTGGGGCCAACGTCCTGACTTTC.

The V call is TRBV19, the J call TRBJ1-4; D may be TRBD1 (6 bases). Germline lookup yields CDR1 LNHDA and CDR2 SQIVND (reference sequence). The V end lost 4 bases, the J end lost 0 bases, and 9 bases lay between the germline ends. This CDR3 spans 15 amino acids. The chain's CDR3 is CASSKRTATNEKLFF. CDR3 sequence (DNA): TGTGCCAGTAGTAAAAGGACAGCAACTAATGAAAAACTGTTTTTT.

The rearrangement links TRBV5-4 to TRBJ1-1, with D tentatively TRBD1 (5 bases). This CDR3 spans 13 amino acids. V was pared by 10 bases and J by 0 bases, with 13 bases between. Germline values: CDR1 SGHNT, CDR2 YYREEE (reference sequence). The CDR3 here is CAFGGGLNTEAFF. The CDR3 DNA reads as TGTGCCTTCGGGGGGGGGTTGAACACTGAAGCTTTCTTT.

CDR3 region: CASSRRLAGGPTDTQYF. In nucleotides, the CDR3 is TGTGCCAGCAGCCGAAGACTAGCGGGAGGGCCCACAGATACGCAGTATTTT. J is TRBJ2-3 and V is TRBV7-2, with 14 bases lining up with TRBD2. V lost 5 bases and J lost 2; bases outside the gene matches: 6. This CDR3 comprises 17 residues. Looked up from germline, CDR1 is SGHTA and CDR2 is FQGNSA.

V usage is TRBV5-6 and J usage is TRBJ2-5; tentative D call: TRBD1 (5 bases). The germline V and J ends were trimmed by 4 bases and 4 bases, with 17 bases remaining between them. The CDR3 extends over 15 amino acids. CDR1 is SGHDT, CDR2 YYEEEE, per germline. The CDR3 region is CASSRILLRGETQYF. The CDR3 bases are TGTGCCAGCAGCCGGATTCTTCTTAGGGGAGAGACCCAGTACTTC.

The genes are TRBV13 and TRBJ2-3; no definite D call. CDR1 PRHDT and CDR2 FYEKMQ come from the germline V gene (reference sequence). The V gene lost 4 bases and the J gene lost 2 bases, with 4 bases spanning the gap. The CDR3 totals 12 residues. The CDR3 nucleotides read TGTGCCAGCAGCTCTATCACAGATACGCAGTATTTT. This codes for CASSSITDTQYF.

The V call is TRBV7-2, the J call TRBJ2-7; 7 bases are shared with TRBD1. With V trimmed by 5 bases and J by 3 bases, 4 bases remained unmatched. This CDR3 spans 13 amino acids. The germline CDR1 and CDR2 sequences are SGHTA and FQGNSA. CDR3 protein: CASSNTGVYEQYF. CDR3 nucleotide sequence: TGTGCCAGCAGCAATACAGGGGTCTACGAGCAGTACTTC.

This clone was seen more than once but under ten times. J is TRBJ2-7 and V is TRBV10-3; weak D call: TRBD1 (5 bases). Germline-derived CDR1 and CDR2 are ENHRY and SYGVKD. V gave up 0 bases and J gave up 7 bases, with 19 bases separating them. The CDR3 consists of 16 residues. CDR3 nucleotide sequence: TGTGCCATCAGTGAGTCAGGCCCCCAGGGTCTCCAAGAGCAGTACTTC. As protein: CAISESGPQGLQEQYF.

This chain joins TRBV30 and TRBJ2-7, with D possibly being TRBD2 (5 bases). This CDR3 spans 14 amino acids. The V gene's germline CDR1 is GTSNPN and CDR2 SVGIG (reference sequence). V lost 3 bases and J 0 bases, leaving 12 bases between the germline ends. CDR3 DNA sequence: TGTGCCTGGAGACCGGGCGGGTACTCCTACGAGCAGTACTTC. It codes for CAWRPGGYSYEQYF.

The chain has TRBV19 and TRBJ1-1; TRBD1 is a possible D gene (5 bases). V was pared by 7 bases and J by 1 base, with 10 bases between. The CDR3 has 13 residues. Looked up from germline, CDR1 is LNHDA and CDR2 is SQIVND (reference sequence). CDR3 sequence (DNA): TGTGCCAGTACCACGGACACGAACACTGAAGCTTTCTTT. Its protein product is CASTTDTNTEAFF.